Presented here are 18 T cell receptor beta chains from one specimen sequenced in a study of shared clonotypes between healthy human individuals. CD45RO-negative, CCR7-selected cells formed the naive CD8 fraction, which excluded terminally differentiated effector memory CD45RA+ cells. Measured with immunoSEQ multiplex PCR; TCRdb has only the in-frame clones, and not every one. Here the sample spans around 700,000 clones, roughly nine tenths being singletons. Sequenced material: naive CD8+ T cells sorted from blood. Receptors originate from a man aged 25-45 years in good health.

This clone has just a few counts. The V gene is TRBV29-1, the J gene TRBJ2-3, with TRBD2 identical over 9 bases. Germline V gene lookup returns CDR1 SQVTM and CDR2 ANQGSEA. With 2 bases clipped from V and 7 bases from J, the junction kept 4 bases outside the gene matches. CDR3 length: 13 residues. The CDR3, as DNA: TGCAGCGTTGAAAGGCGGGAGGGGAATACGCAGTATTTT. As protein: CSVERREGNTQYF.

The chain combines TRBV7-9 with TRBJ1-2; tentatively, D is TRBD1 (5 bases). Trimming removed 2 bases from V and 0 bases from J, with 10 bases in between. Germline-derived CDR1 and CDR2 are SEHNR and FQNEAQ (reference sequence). The CDR3 covers 15 residues. The CDR3 DNA sequence: TGTGCCAGCAGCTTACGGGACCAAGCTAACTATGGCTACACCTTC. It yields the protein CASSLRDQANYGYTF.

This clone was recorded only once. This chain uses TRBV28 with TRBJ2-2; D remains unclear. Trimming took off 7 bases at V and 1 base at J, with 7 bases between the two ends. Germline V gene data show CDR1 as MDHEN and CDR2 as SYDVKM. The CDR3 is made up of 13 amino acids. CDR3 in amino acids: CASTRQNTGELFF. The DNA of the CDR3 is TGTGCCAGCACCCGACAGAACACCGGGGAGCTGTTTTTT.

The genes are TRBV4-1 and TRBJ2-1; weak D call: TRBD1 (5 bases). Trimming took 0 bases from V and 10 from J, leaving 13 bases between them. The length of the CDR3 is 14 residues. The germline CDR1 and CDR2 sequences are MGHRA and YSYEKL. CDR3 in DNA: TGCGCCAGCAGCCAAGATTGGGGCTACCGAGAGCAGTTCTTC. This codes for CASSQDWGYREQFF.

This chain joins TRBV27 and TRBJ2-7; the D call may be TRBD1 or TRBD2 (6 bases each). This CDR3 has 14 amino acids. Between the trimmed V and J ends, which lost 7 bases and 6 bases, there was a span of 19 bases. CDR1 is MNHEY and CDR2 is SMNVEV in the germline V gene (reference sequence). The CDR3 nucleotides read TGTGCCAGCAAACTTGCTGGGGGGCTGGTCGAGCAGTACTTC. This translates into CASKLAGGLVEQYF.

The chain carries TRBV10-1 and TRBJ2-1; possibly TRBD2 for D (5 bases). The V gene lost 3 bases and the J gene lost 9 bases, with 15 bases spanning the gap. Per germline, CDR1 WNHNN and CDR2 SYGVQD (reference sequence). This CDR3 comprises 14 residues. The CDR3 coding sequence is TGCGCCAGCAGTGATCGGGGTTCACGGGCTGAGCAGTTCTTC. Translation gives CASSDRGSRAEQFF.

V and J are TRBV14 and TRBJ2-7; D uncertain. The CDR3 is 16 amino acids. The germline CDR1 and CDR2 sequences are SGHDN and FVKESK. V was pared by 0 bases and J by 0 bases, with 12 bases between. The CDR3 bases are TGTGCCAGCAGCCAAGATCTCCAGGAAAACTCCTACGAGCAGTACTTC. The encoded protein is CASSQDLQENSYEQYF.

This clone was seen only a few times. The CDR3 nucleotides are TGTGCCAGCTCCCCGGGGGGGCCCTACAATGAGCAGTTCTTC. This codes for CASSPGGPYNEQFF. V gene TRBV6-4 combines with J gene TRBJ2-1; 8 bases fit TRBD2. In germline, CDR1 is MRHNA, CDR2 SNTAGT. V trimming: 8 bases; J trimming: 2 bases; junction bases outside the gene matches: 5. This CDR3 has 14 amino acids.

The genes are TRBV19 and TRBJ1-2, with D possibly being TRBD1 (5 bases). This CDR3 is 14 amino acids long. Trimming removed 6 bases at V and 4 bases at J, with 15 bases between. Germline loops: CDR1 LNHDA, CDR2 SQIVND (reference sequence). The CDR3 nucleotides are TGTGCCAGTAGCCCTGACAGTAAGATCTATGGCTACACCTTC. It is translated as CASSPDSKIYGYTF.

The V call is TRBV10-3, the J call TRBJ2-7; unclear D gene. Germline V gene sequence: CDR1 ENHRY, CDR2 SYGVKD. Trimming took 3 bases from V and 2 from J, leaving 5 bases between them. The CDR3 has 12 amino acids. CDR3 amino acids: CAISDEPYEQYF. In DNA form, the CDR3 reads TGTGCCATCAGTGACGAACCCTACGAGCAGTACTTC.

This clone appeared once. CDR3 amino acids: CASSLAFGPNEKLFF. The CDR3 DNA is TGTGCCAGCAGCTTAGCCTTTGGGCCCAATGAAAAACTGTTTTTT. The chain has TRBV7-9 and TRBJ1-4; D unresolved. Trimming shortened V by 0 bases and J by 5 bases, and 10 bases separated the two germline ends. Germline CDR1 SEHNR, CDR2 FQNEAQ (reference sequence). CDR3 size: 15 residues.

The chain has TRBV7-9 and TRBJ2-7; D tentatively fits TRBD1 or TRBD2 (5 bases each). This CDR3 has 16 amino acids. Germline V CDR1 and CDR2: SEHNR, FQNEAQ (reference sequence). V dropped 0 bases and J dropped 0 bases, with 12 bases sitting between them. CDR3 residues: CASSLAPGTSSYEQYF. The CDR3 coding sequence is TGTGCCAGCAGCTTAGCGCCAGGGACCAGCTCCTACGAGCAGTACTTC.

The chain has TRBV13 and TRBJ1-2, with D possibly being TRBD1 (6 bases). Germline V CDR1 and CDR2: PRHDT, FYEKMQ (reference sequence). The CDR3 is 15 residues long. Deletions cut 1 base from V and 4 bases from J, with 13 bases between. For the CDR3, the DNA is TGTGCCAGCAGCTTAGAGGGGGGTCTGGGCTATGGCTACACCTTC. Residues: CASSLEGGLGYGYTF.

This rearrangement joins TRBV4-1 to TRBJ2-7; TRBD1 aligns across 9 bases. V lost 5 bases, J lost 5 bases, and 7 bases stayed unmatched. This CDR3 contains 14 residues. The germline CDR1 and CDR2 sequences are MGHRA and YSYEKL. The CDR3 sequence: CASSYGTGFDEQYF. The DNA of the CDR3 is TGCGCCAGCAGCTACGGGACAGGGTTCGACGAGCAGTACTTC.

This sequence joins TRBV29-1 and TRBJ2-7; D may be TRBD1 (8 bases). The CDR3 is made up of 17 amino acids. Trimming took 4 bases from V and 0 from J, leaving 22 bases between them. The germline V gene has CDR1 SQVTM and CDR2 ANQGSEA. The CDR3 here is CSVAGQVSGISSYEQYF. The CDR3 nucleotides are TGCAGCGTTGCGGGACAGGTGAGCGGGATTAGCTCCTACGAGCAGTACTTC.

V and J are TRBV30 and TRBJ2-7; D not resolved. The germline gives CDR1 GTSNPN, CDR2 SVGIG (reference sequence). The V and J ends lost 2 bases and 6 bases respectively, with 11 bases between them. This CDR3 contains 12 residues. In DNA form, the CDR3 reads TGTGCCTGGAGTTCGTTTTTCGGCGAGCAGTACTTC. Translating it yields CAWSSFFGEQYF.

The V call is TRBV11-2, the J call TRBJ2-1; no reliable D call. The CDR3 spans 15 residues. V dropped 1 base and J dropped 0 bases, with 7 bases sitting between them. Germline V gene lookup returns CDR1 SGHAT and CDR2 FQNNGV. The CDR3 here is CASSLVANSYNEQFF. Here the CDR3 DNA reads TGTGCCAGCAGCTTAGTGGCGAACTCCTACAATGAGCAGTTCTTC.

V gene TRBV27 combines with J gene TRBJ2-1; 10 bases align to TRBD2. Trimming at V came to 5 bases and at J to 7 bases, leaving 2 bases not matched to a gene. Germline V gives CDR1 MNHEY, CDR2 SMNVEV (reference sequence). This CDR3 is 13 amino acids long. The CDR3 DNA follows: TGTGCCAGCAGTACTAGCGGGATAAATGAGCAGTTCTTC. It yields the protein CASSTSGINEQFF.